Following are 23 T cell receptor beta chains from one sample sequenced in a study of T cells after yellow fever vaccination. TCRdb processed the 5' RACE reads anew with MiXCR; each CDR3 protein has one entry. The sample consists of about 46,000 distinct CDR3 sequences, more than 6% of them appearing once. The input for sequencing was PBMCs, either bulk or a sorted T-cell subset (CD4+, CD8+, memory, or dextramer-sorted; not recorded which), taken 45 days after the yellow fever booster vaccination. The receptors shown here come from a man under 40 who received the YFV17D yellow fever vaccine.

The sample holds many counts of this clonotype. This chain joins TRBV5-6 and TRBJ2-1, with D maybe TRBD2 (5 bases). Germline lookup yields CDR1 SGHDT and CDR2 YYEEEE. This CDR3 is 15 amino acids long. Between the trimmed V and J ends, which lost 0 bases and 10 bases, there was a span of 17 bases. In nucleotides, the CDR3 is TGTGCCAGCAGCTTGGTCTCGTGGACTCCTCAAGAGCAGTTCTTC. It yields the protein CASSLVSWTPQEQFF.

This clonotype has ten or more counts. J is TRBJ2-1 and V is TRBV18; D perhaps matches TRBD1 (6 bases). This CDR3 has 13 amino acids. Germline assignment: CDR1 KGHSH and CDR2 LQKENI. Trimming took 6 bases from V and 11 from J, leaving 17 bases between them. CDR3 protein: CASSEDSHPKQFF. For the CDR3, the DNA is TGTGCCAGCTCCGAGGACAGCCACCCGAAGCAGTTCTTC.

This clonotype was detected ten times or more. The gene calls are TRBV19 and TRBJ1-5; D gene unclear. The germline V gene encodes CDR1 LNHDA and CDR2 SQIVND (reference sequence). The CDR3 has 14 amino acids. Trimming shortened V by 0 bases and J by 7 bases, and 10 bases separated the two germline ends. The CDR3 nucleotides read TGTGCCAGTAGTATAGAAAGAGGTGGACAGCCCCAGCATTTT. This codes for CASSIERGGQPQHF.

This clonotype appeared a few times. The CDR3 region has the DNA TGTGCCAGCAGCACCAGCGGGAACTACGAGCAGTACTTC. Encoded protein: CASSTSGNYEQYF. The genes are TRBV9 and TRBJ2-7; TRBD2 matches at 7 bases. CDR3 length: 13 amino acids. In germline, CDR1 is SGDLS, CDR2 YYNGEE. With 4 bases clipped from V and 3 bases from J, the junction kept 4 bases outside the gene matches.

The sample holds many counts of this clonotype. The chain is built from TRBV5-1 and TRBJ2-2, with a tentative D call TRBD1 (6 bases). In germline, CDR1 is SGHRS, CDR2 YFSETQ. Between the trimmed V and J ends, which lost 2 bases and 3 bases, there was a span of 14 bases. The length of the CDR3 is 16 residues. The CDR3 loop reads CASSFVGGLDTGELFF. The CDR3 region has the DNA TGCGCCAGCAGCTTCGTAGGGGGATTGGACACCGGGGAGCTGTTTTTT. Supplemented by reference TRBV5-1 and TRBJ2-2, the full variable domain reads KAGVTQTPRYLIKTRGQQVTLSCSPISGHRSVSWYQQTPGQGLQFLFEYFSETQRNKGNFPGRFSGRQFSNSRSEMNVSTLELGDSALYLCASSFVGGLDTGELFFGEGSRLTVL.

This clonotype occurred many times. This CDR3 reads CASSRGNSNQPQHF. The CDR3 nucleotides are TGTGCCAGCAGTCGAGGGAATAGCAATCAGCCCCAGCATTTT. This sequence joins TRBV2 and TRBJ1-5; D is unclear. The CDR3 spans 14 residues. The V end was cut by 5 bases, the J end by 0 bases, with 8 bases between. Germline CDR1 and CDR2: SNHLY and FYNNEI. Looking up the rest from reference TRBV2 and TRBJ1-5 gives the full variable domain: EPEVTQTPSHQVTQMGQEVILRCVPISNHLYFYWYRQILGQKVEFLVSFYNNEISEKSEIFDDQFSVERPDGSNFTLKIRSTKLEDSAMYFCASSRGNSNQPQHFGDGTRLSIL.

This clonotype was counted ten times or more. The V call is TRBV12-3 or TRBV12-4, the J call TRBJ2-7; 12 bases agree with TRBD1. This CDR3 is built from 16 residues. The junction had 9 bases not matched to a gene; V was cut back by 5 bases and J by 4 bases. Written as DNA, the CDR3 is TGTGCCAGCAGTCCCCCTCCGGGACAGGGGGCTTACGAGCAGTACTTC. Translated: CASSPPPGQGAYEQYF.

The genes are TRBV20-1 and TRBJ2-5, with 9 bases that match TRBD2. The CDR3 has 15 residues. V lost 3 bases to trimming and J lost 6 bases; unmatched junction nucleotides: 11. The V gene's germline CDR1 is DFQATT and CDR2 SNEGSKA (reference sequence). The CDR3 DNA follows: TGCAGTGCTAGGCGAGCGGGAGGTAATTGGCAGACCCAGTACTTC. This translates into CSARRAGGNWQTQYF.

This clonotype was seen at least ten times. The chain uses TRBV5-5 and TRBJ2-5; D gene uncertain. The CDR3 spans 12 residues. The V gene's germline CDR1 is SGHKS and CDR2 YYEKEE (reference sequence). V lost 4 bases and J lost 5, with 9 bases in between. Here the CDR3 reads CASSPRFETQYF. Here the CDR3 DNA reads TGTGCCAGCAGCCCCCGCTTCGAGACCCAGTACTTC.

This clonotype was recorded at least ten times. This chain joins TRBV20-1 and TRBJ1-3; D is unresolved. This CDR3 comprises 14 residues. Germline assignment: CDR1 DFQATT and CDR2 SNEGSKA (reference sequence). Trimming took off 2 bases at V and 0 bases at J, with 8 bases between the two ends. The CDR3 sequence is CSARKHHSGNTIYF. In nucleotides, the CDR3 is TGCAGTGCTAGAAAACACCACTCTGGAAACACCATATATTTT.

This clonotype was found many times. The gene calls are TRBV7-2 and TRBJ2-3; no reliable D call. Germline CDR1 is SGHTA and CDR2 is FQGNSA. Trimming removed 5 bases at V and 0 bases at J, with 12 bases between. This CDR3 region has 15 residues. The CDR3 region is CASSGSRTSTDTQYF. In DNA form, the CDR3 reads TGTGCCAGCAGCGGATCTAGGACGAGCACAGATACGCAGTATTTT.

This clonotype has a count of ten or more. This chain connects TRBV27 to TRBJ2-4, with a weak D call TRBD2 (6 bases). This CDR3 comprises 14 residues. Germline assignment: CDR1 MNHEY and CDR2 SMNVEV (reference sequence). V shed 5 bases and J shed 4 bases, with 12 bases lying between them. This CDR3 reads CASSTNGGKNIQYF. The CDR3 DNA reads as TGTGCCAGCAGTACCAATGGGGGGAAAAACATTCAGTACTTC.

This chain joins TRBV6-2 or TRBV6-3 and TRBJ2-3; TRBD1 matches 10 bases. This CDR3 has 16 residues. Looked up from germline, CDR1 is MNHEY and CDR2 is SVGEGT. V shed 4 bases and J 3 bases; nucleotides not matched to a gene: 7. The CDR3 nucleotides are TGTGCCAGCAGTTCTAGGACAGGGGGGCTAACAGATACGCAGTATTTT. Protein: CASSSRTGGLTDTQYF.

This clonotype was seen only a few times. The chain recombines TRBV5-4 with TRBJ2-1, with D hard to call. The germline V gene has CDR1 SGHNT and CDR2 YYREEE (reference sequence). The CDR3 has 15 amino acids. V was pared by 2 bases and J by 0 bases, with 9 bases between. The CDR3 DNA reads as TGTGCCAGCAGCTTCTCGACTGGCTCCTACAATGAGCAGTTCTTC. It is translated as CASSFSTGSYNEQFF. Full variable domain (remainder filled in from reference TRBV5-4 and TRBJ2-1): ETGVTQSPTHLIKTRGQQVTLRCSSQSGHNTVSWYQQALGQGPQFIFQYYREEENGRGNFPPRFSGLQFPNYSSELNVNALELDDSALYLCASSFSTGSYNEQFFGPGTRLTVL.

The chain joins TRBV5-6 to TRBJ1-5, with D possibly matching TRBD1 (5 bases). V gave up 0 bases and J gave up 7 bases, with 8 bases separating them. The CDR3 runs 13 residues. Germline V gene data show CDR1 as SGHDT and CDR2 as YYEEEE. CDR3 sequence (DNA): TGTGCCAGCAGCTTGGCCCCAGGGCAGCCCCAGCATTTT. This codes for CASSLAPGQPQHF.

The genes are TRBV7-2 and TRBJ2-5; 9 bases match TRBD2. Per the germline V gene, CDR1 is SGHTA and CDR2 is FQGNSA. Losses at the gene ends were 1 base for V and 1 base for J; bases not matched to a gene: 4. This CDR3 comprises 16 residues. CDR3 sequence: CASSLGLAGIQETQYF. DNA of the CDR3: TGTGCCAGCAGCTTAGGGCTAGCGGGAATCCAAGAGACCCAGTACTTC.

This chain joins TRBV5-1 and TRBJ2-7, with D maybe TRBD2 (5 bases). Trimming took 4 bases from V and 0 from J, leaving 11 bases between them. The CDR3 loop spans 14 amino acids. Germline V gives CDR1 SGHRS, CDR2 YFSETQ. CDR3 nucleotide sequence: TGCGCCAGCAGCCTAGGACTGGTCTCCTACGAGCAGTACTTC. Its protein is CASSLGLVSYEQYF.

This clonotype was seen at least ten times. The chain joins TRBV6-6 to TRBJ1-1; D might be TRBD1 (5 bases). V was trimmed by 4 bases and J by 2 bases, leaving 8 bases between them. From germline, CDR1 is MNHNY and CDR2 SVGAGI (reference sequence). The CDR3 spans 13 residues. The CDR3 DNA is TGTGCCAGCAGTTGGGACGGAAACACTGAAGCTTTCTTT. It translates to CASSWDGNTEAFF.

The V and J genes are TRBV29-1 and TRBJ1-1; D is unresolved. Trimming shortened V by 4 bases and J by 0 bases, and 12 bases separated the two germline ends. Germline CDR1 reads SQVTM; CDR2 reads ANQGSEA. The CDR3 length is 14 residues. The CDR3 loop reads CSVVSPGMNTEAFF. In nucleotides, the CDR3 is TGCAGCGTTGTCAGTCCGGGGATGAACACTGAAGCTTTCTTT.

This clonotype has a count of ten or more. The chain joins TRBV29-1 to TRBJ1-2; tentatively, D is TRBD1 (5 bases). Trimming cost V 4 bases and J 3 bases, with 9 bases left between them. The CDR3 runs 12 residues. Germline CDR1 and CDR2: SQVTM and ANQGSEA. CDR3 sequence (DNA): TGCAGCGTTGTAAGAGGGGACTATGGCTACACCTTC. Protein product: CSVVRGDYGYTF.

There are many counts of this clonotype. The chain employs TRBV29-1 and TRBJ2-5; a possible D gene is TRBD1 (7 bases). V gave up 7 bases and J gave up 4 bases, with 13 bases separating them. CDR3 length equals 12 residues. CDR1 is SQVTM, CDR2 ANQGSEA, per germline. The CDR3 sequence: CSAYRGGETQYF. CDR3 nucleotide sequence: TGCAGCGCTTACAGGGGAGGAGAGACCCAGTACTTC.

A few counts support this clonotype. The rearrangement links TRBV5-6 to TRBJ1-2; D gene unclear. Deletions cut 5 bases from V and 5 bases from J, with 16 bases between. Germline CDR1 SGHDT, CDR2 YYEEEE. The CDR3 consists of 14 residues. As DNA, the CDR3 is TGTGCCAGCAGGAGCTTGGGATTCTTATATGGCTACACCTTC. Protein product: CASRSLGFLYGYTF. Based on the CDR3 plus reference TRBV5-6 and TRBJ1-2, the full variable domain is DAGVTQSPTHLIKTRGQQVTLRCSPKSGHDTVSWYQQALGQGPQFIFQYYEEEERQRGNFPDRFSGHQFPNYSSELNVNALLLGDSALYLCASRSLGFLYGYTFGSGTRLTVV.

There are many counts of this clonotype. V and J are TRBV20-1 and TRBJ2-1; 8 nucleotides match TRBD2. V was pared by 4 bases and J by 0 bases, with 2 bases of the junction left unmatched. Looked up from germline, CDR1 is DFQATT and CDR2 is SNEGSKA (reference sequence). CDR3 length: 14 amino acids. The CDR3 loop reads CSAISGSSYNEQFF. DNA for the CDR3: TGCAGTGCTATAAGCGGGAGCTCCTACAATGAGCAGTTCTTC.